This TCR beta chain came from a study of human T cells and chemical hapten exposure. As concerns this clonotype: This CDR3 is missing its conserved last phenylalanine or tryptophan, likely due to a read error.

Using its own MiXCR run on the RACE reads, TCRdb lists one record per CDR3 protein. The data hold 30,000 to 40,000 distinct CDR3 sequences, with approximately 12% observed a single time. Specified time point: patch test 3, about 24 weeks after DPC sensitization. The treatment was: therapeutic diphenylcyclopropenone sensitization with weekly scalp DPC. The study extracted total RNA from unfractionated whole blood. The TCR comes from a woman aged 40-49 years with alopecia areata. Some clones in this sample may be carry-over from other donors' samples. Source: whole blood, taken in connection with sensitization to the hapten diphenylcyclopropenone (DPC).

The CDR3 sequence is CASCPWGGQPQHL. The CDR3 region has the DNA TGCGCCAGCTGTCCATGGGGTGGCCAGCCCCAGCATCTT. The V call is TRBV10-2, the J call TRBJ1-5; D gene uncertain. Germline-derived CDR1 and CDR2 are WSHSY and SAAADI. The V and J ends lost 8 bases and 7 bases respectively, with 15 bases between them. CDR3 length equals 13 residues.